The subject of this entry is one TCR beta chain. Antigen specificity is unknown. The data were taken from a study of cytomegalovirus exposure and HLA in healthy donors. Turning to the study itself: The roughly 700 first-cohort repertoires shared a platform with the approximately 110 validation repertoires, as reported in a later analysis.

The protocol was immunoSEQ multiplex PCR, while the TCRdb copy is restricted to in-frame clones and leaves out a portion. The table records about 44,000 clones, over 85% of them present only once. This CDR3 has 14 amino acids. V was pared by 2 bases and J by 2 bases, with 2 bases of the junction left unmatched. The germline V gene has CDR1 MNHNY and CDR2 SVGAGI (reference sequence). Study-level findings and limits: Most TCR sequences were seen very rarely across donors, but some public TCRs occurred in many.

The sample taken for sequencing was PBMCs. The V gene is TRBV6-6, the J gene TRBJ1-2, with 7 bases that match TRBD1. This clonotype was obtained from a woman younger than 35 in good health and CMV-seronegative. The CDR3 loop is CASSYATGNYGYTF. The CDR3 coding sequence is TGTGCCAGCAGTTACGCGACAGGGAACTATGGCTACACCTTC.